The 28 T cell receptor beta chains given below trace back to one sample, sequenced in a study of chemoradiotherapy in HPV16-positive cancers (dated by TCRdb to between 2021 and 2022). Library prep was done by the immunoSEQ multiplex PCR assay. In its TCRdb copy, this immuneACCESS table keeps in-frame sequences only and misses some clones. Where compared with another copy, unresolved V genes explain less than half of these, and the others have no known cause. This sample has tens of thousands of clones in its table, and around four fifths of those were observed once. The ten largest clones add up to about 3.8% of the sample. The specimen comprised blood, sampled from a patient who underwent chemoradiotherapy. These receptors all come from a human donor with HPV-associated anogenital cancer.

The chain is built from TRBV10-3 and TRBJ1-3; 9 bases fit TRBD1. With 3 bases clipped from V and 2 bases from J, the junction kept 5 bases outside the gene matches. This CDR3 is built from 16 residues. Germline CDR1 and CDR2: ENHRY and SYGVKD. CDR3 DNA sequence: TGTGCCATCAGTGACCCGGGACAGGGTGCTGGAAACACCATATATTTT. Amino acids: CAISDPGQGAGNTIYF.

The chain recombines TRBV19 with TRBJ2-1, with D perhaps matching TRBD2 (6 bases). The germline V and J ends were trimmed by 2 bases and 8 bases, with 13 bases remaining between them. The CDR3 loop spans 14 amino acids. CDR1 and CDR2 from the germline V gene are LNHDA and SQIVND (reference sequence). The CDR3, as DNA: TGTGCCAGTAGTATACGCCCGGGAGACGATGAGCAGTTCTTC. It encodes CASSIRPGDDEQFF.

The chain employs TRBV6-5 and TRBJ2-3, with 11 nucleotides matching TRBD2. There are 14 residues in the CDR3. Trimming removed 6 bases from V and 5 bases from J; junction bases left unmatched: 4. Per germline, CDR1 MNHEY and CDR2 SVGAGI. CDR3 protein: CASRPGLAGDTQYF. In DNA, the CDR3 is TGTGCCAGCAGACCCGGACTAGCGGGAGATACGCAGTATTTT.

The gene calls are TRBV18 and TRBJ2-1, with 8 bases that match TRBD1. Germline V CDR1 and CDR2: KGHSH, LQKENI. Trimming cost V 6 bases and J 4 bases; bases outside gene matches: 8. The CDR3 spans 15 residues. DNA for the CDR3: TGTGCCAGCTCCTCGACAGGGGCAATGTACAATGAGCAGTTCTTC. This translates into CASSSTGAMYNEQFF.

The chain combines TRBV5-1 with TRBJ2-1; perhaps TRBD2 as D (5 bases). Germline V lookup: CDR1 SGHRS, CDR2 YFSETQ. CDR3 length: 16 residues. Trimming removed 0 bases at V and 7 bases at J, with 17 bases between. CDR3 DNA: TGCGCCAGCAGCTTGGGACCCGGACTGAATCTAAATGAGCAGTTCTTC. This translates into CASSLGPGLNLNEQFF.

This chain joins TRBV6-6 and TRBJ1-2; TRBD1 is a possible D gene (5 bases). The V gene's germline CDR1 is MNHNY and CDR2 SVGAGI (reference sequence). The CDR3 covers 15 residues. V shed 6 bases and J shed 8 bases, with 22 bases lying between them. The CDR3 coding sequence is TGTGCCAGCAGCCCTACCGGGGGTTGGGATTGGGGCTACACCTTC. Protein sequence: CASSPTGGWDWGYTF.

V usage is TRBV6-6 and J usage is TRBJ1-2; D unclear. This CDR3 contains 13 residues. V dropped 6 bases and J dropped 3 bases, with 11 bases sitting between them. Germline V gene sequence: CDR1 MNHNY, CDR2 SVGAGI (reference sequence). CDR3 coding DNA: TGTGCCAGCAGCCTGCAGCGGGACTATGGCTACACCTTC. Translating it yields CASSLQRDYGYTF.

This sequence joins TRBV9 and TRBJ1-2; D remains ambiguous. Between the trimmed V and J ends, which lost 2 bases and 2 bases, there was a span of 13 bases. Germline V CDR1 and CDR2: SGDLS, YYNGEE. The CDR3 extends over 15 amino acids. CDR3 amino acids: CASSVLPEVNYGYTF. In nucleotides, the CDR3 is TGTGCCAGCAGCGTCCTCCCGGAGGTAAACTATGGCTACACCTTC.

The chain uses TRBV2 and TRBJ2-7; 8 bases map to TRBD1. CDR3 length: 15 amino acids. The V segment lost 3 bases and the J segment 7 bases; nucleotides outside the gene matches: 11. CDR1 is SNHLY, CDR2 FYNNEI, per germline. CDR3 residues: CASSDGQGHRKEQYF. The CDR3 DNA reads TGTGCCAGCAGTGATGGACAGGGACACCGTAAAGAGCAGTACTTC. The whole variable domain, remainder taken from reference TRBV2 and TRBJ2-7, is EPEVTQTPSHQVTQMGQEVILRCVPISNHLYFYWYRQILGQKVEFLVSFYNNEISEKSEIFDDQFSVERPDGSNFTLKIRSTKLEDSAMYFCASSDGQGHRKEQYFGPGTRLTVT.

The CDR3: CASTSLIANYGYTF. The CDR3 region has the DNA TGTGCCAGCACGAGCCTCATAGCTAACTATGGCTACACCTTC. V usage is TRBV11-2 and J usage is TRBJ1-2; D remains ambiguous. V was pared by 7 bases and J by 0 bases, with 12 bases between. This CDR3 comprises 14 residues. Germline values: CDR1 SGHAT, CDR2 FQNNGV.

The chain couples TRBV10-3 to TRBJ1-4; D is possibly TRBD1 (6 bases). CDR3 length equals 14 residues. V was clipped by 6 bases and J by 7 bases, with 15 bases between them. In germline, CDR1 is ENHRY, CDR2 SYGVKD. The CDR3 bases are TGTGCCATCAGCCCTACAGGGTTAGGTGAAAAACTGTTTTTT. Protein product: CAISPTGLGEKLFF.

In its sample, this clone was seen once. This sequence joins TRBV7-8 and TRBJ1-5; a weak D match, TRBD1 (5 bases). V shed 4 bases and J shed 1 base, with 5 bases lying between them. The CDR3 covers 13 residues. Germline CDR1 and CDR2: SGHVS and FQNEAQ. The CDR3 region is CASSSGSNQPQHF. The CDR3 DNA is TGTGCCAGCAGCTCAGGGAGCAATCAGCCCCAGCATTTT.

J is TRBJ1-2 and V is TRBV6-1, with D unclear. The CDR3 has 12 amino acids. Germline V CDR1 and CDR2: MNHNS, SASEGT. Trimming stripped 2 bases from V and 4 bases from J, with 5 bases between. The CDR3 DNA sequence: TGTGCCAGCAGTGAATCGGTCTATGGCTACACCTTC. Its translation: CASSESVYGYTF.

This clone was seen a handful of times. The gene calls are TRBV2 and TRBJ2-1, with 7 bases that match TRBD2. This CDR3 is built from 15 residues. Germline values: CDR1 SNHLY, CDR2 FYNNEI. V shed 0 bases and J 13 bases; nucleotides not matched to a gene: 12. CDR3 amino acids: CASSEARGYGYTQFF. The CDR3 region has the DNA TGTGCCAGCAGTGAAGCGCGGGGGTACGGATACACACAGTTCTTC.

J is TRBJ2-5 and V is TRBV14, with 8 bases that match TRBD1. This CDR3 has 16 residues. Per the germline V gene, CDR1 is SGHDN and CDR2 is FVKESK. V lost 1 base, J lost 5 bases, and 9 bases stayed unmatched. The CDR3 DNA sequence: TGTGCCAGCAGCCAAGTTCGGCAGGGGGCCTGGGAGACCCAGTACTTC. Translated, it gives CASSQVRQGAWETQYF.

This clone was counted once. This chain joins TRBV30 and TRBJ1-3; D is unresolved. The V gene's germline CDR1 is GTSNPN and CDR2 SVGIG (reference sequence). The CDR3 consists of 11 residues. Trimming took off 0 bases at V and 8 bases at J, with 5 bases between the two ends. The CDR3 DNA is TGTGCCTGGAGTGTTAAAGACACCATATATTTT. Translation: CAWSVKDTIYF.

The chain carries TRBV29-1 and TRBJ1-2; no firm D call. This CDR3 region has 13 residues. Germline V CDR1 and CDR2: SQVTM, ANQGSEA. Deletions cut 3 bases from V and 4 bases from J, with 12 bases between. CDR3 sequence: CSVDFPGVYGYTF. CDR3 coding DNA: TGCAGCGTTGATTTCCCGGGAGTCTATGGCTACACCTTC.

This rearrangement joins TRBV5-8 to TRBJ1-4; 7 nucleotides agree with TRBD1. With 4 bases clipped from V and 8 bases from J, the junction kept 11 bases outside the gene matches. CDR1 and CDR2 (germline): SGHTS, YDEGEE. The CDR3 extends over 15 amino acids. For the CDR3, the DNA is TGTGCCAGCAGCACTGACAGGGAGGAAGGAGAAAAACTGTTTTTT. Translated: CASSTDREEGEKLFF.

The rearrangement links TRBV11-2 to TRBJ2-7; D possibly corresponds to TRBD1 (5 bases). The length of the CDR3 is 13 residues. Germline V gene sequence: CDR1 SGHAT, CDR2 FQNNGV. The ends were cut back, 1 base at V and 3 bases at J, with 7 bases in the middle. The chain's CDR3 is CASSLGTLYEQYF. CDR3 sequence (DNA): TGTGCCAGCAGCTTAGGGACACTCTACGAGCAGTACTTC.

V usage is TRBV28 and J usage is TRBJ1-6; a possible D gene is TRBD1 (6 bases). Deletions cut 5 bases from V and 10 bases from J, with 9 bases between. The germline V gene encodes CDR1 MDHEN and CDR2 SYDVKM. CDR3 length: 12 amino acids. CDR3 region: CASSEGVSPLHF. CDR3 DNA sequence: TGTGCCAGCAGTGAGGGGGTGTCACCCCTCCACTTT.

The gene calls are TRBV2 and TRBJ2-1, with D possibly matching TRBD2 (6 bases). Trimming removed 6 bases at V and 9 bases at J, with 18 bases between. CDR3 size: 14 residues. Germline CDR1 is SNHLY and CDR2 is FYNNEI. CDR3 protein: CASRDYELGGEQFF. Written as DNA, the CDR3 is TGTGCCAGCAGGGACTACGAGCTCGGCGGTGAGCAGTTCTTC.

The CDR3 region is CASSGGRGGEQYF. CDR3 in DNA: TGTGCCAGCAGCGGGGGCCGGGGTGGGGAGCAGTACTTC. The J gene is TRBJ2-7, the V gene TRBV11-2; D might be TRBD1 (6 bases). V was cut by 5 bases and J by 7 bases, with 15 bases left in between. CDR3 length equals 13 residues. The germline V gene encodes CDR1 SGHAT and CDR2 FQNNGV. Full variable domain (outside the CDR3, taken from reference TRBV11-2 and TRBJ2-7): EAGVAQSPRYKIIEKRQSVAFWCNPISGHATLYWYQQILGQGPKLLIQFQNNGVVDDSQLPKDRFSAERLKGVDSTLKIQPAKLEDSAVYLCASSGGRGGEQYFGPGTRLTVT.

This CDR3 is CAWSSQGTDTQYF. As DNA, the CDR3 is TGTGCCTGGAGTTCTCAGGGAACAGATACGCAGTATTTT. The rearrangement joins TRBV30 to TRBJ2-3, with a weak D call TRBD1 (5 bases). The V and J ends lost 2 bases and 3 bases respectively, with 9 bases between them. The CDR3 sequence is 13 residues long. Germline V CDR1 and CDR2: GTSNPN, SVGIG (reference sequence).

This chain links TRBV27 with TRBJ1-5; weak D call: TRBD1 (5 bases). The CDR3 covers 17 residues. CDR1 and CDR2 from the germline V gene are MNHEY and SMNVEV (reference sequence). V lost 5 bases, J lost 0 bases, and 17 bases lay in between. The CDR3 nucleotides are TGTGCCAGCAGTCCTCGGGCACCGGGGCATAGCAATCAGCCCCAGCATTTT. It yields the protein CASSPRAPGHSNQPQHF.

This chain links TRBV9 with TRBJ2-3; 12 bases agree with TRBD2. V was pared by 4 bases and J by 6 bases, with 6 bases of the junction left unmatched. The CDR3 length is 15 residues. The V gene's germline CDR1 is SGDLS and CDR2 YYNGEE. CDR3 nucleotides: TGTGCCAGCAGCCTAGCGGGGGGGAGCGTGGATACGCAGTATTTT. As protein: CASSLAGGSVDTQYF.

The genes are TRBV6-5 and TRBJ1-2; no clear D. Trimming pared 3 bases from V and 3 bases from J, leaving 8 bases between. The CDR3 consists of 13 residues. Germline CDR1 is MNHEY and CDR2 is SVGAGI. The CDR3 coding sequence is TGTGCCAGCAGTTATTACAGAGACTATGGCTACACCTTC. Protein sequence: CASSYYRDYGYTF.

V and J are TRBV9 and TRBJ1-4; 8 bases are shared with TRBD1. Germline CDR1 SGDLS, CDR2 YYNGEE. CDR3 length: 15 residues. Trimming took 4 bases from V and 8 from J; bases not matched to a gene: 10. As DNA, the CDR3 is TGTGCCAGCAGCACTATGGGGCAGGGGGCGGAAAAACTGTTTTTT. This encodes CASSTMGQGAEKLFF.

The gene calls are TRBV6-6 and TRBJ2-2; 8 bases map to TRBD1. After removal of 6 bases from V and 1 base from J, the junction contained 7 bases not matched to a gene. CDR1 and CDR2 from the germline V gene are MNHNY and SVGAGI (reference sequence). The CDR3 is 16 amino acids. The CDR3 protein is CASRETGTGNTGELFF. Written as DNA, the CDR3 is TGTGCCAGCAGAGAAACCGGGACAGGGAACACCGGGGAGCTGTTTTTT.